Below, 11 T cell receptor beta chains from the same sample are listed, as sequenced in a study of long-term antiretroviral therapy in people with HIV. At the survey level, the v3.0 immunoSEQ assay was run. Assay: immunoSEQ multiplex PCR; the TCRdb copy retains only in-frame clones and omits some. Counted here are around 25,000 clones, approximately 88% occurring once; the ten biggest clones make up about 8.5%. The sample was unsorted PBMCs, taken 1.8 years before starting antiretroviral therapy. Receptors originate from a man aged 45 to 65 with HIV.

V and J are TRBV5-1 and TRBJ2-3; TRBD2 aligns across 14 bases. The CDR3 sequence is 16 residues long. Trimming at V came to 0 bases and at J to 6 bases, leaving 3 bases not matched to a gene. Germline-derived CDR1 and CDR2 are SGHRS and YFSETQ. CDR3 sequence (DNA): TGCGCCAGCAGCTTGGAGACTAGCGGGGGGGCCGATACGCAGTATTTT. It encodes CASSLETSGGADTQYF.

Worth noting for this clone: At one end, the junction sequence differs from germline, possibly due to a read error. The V gene is TRBV7-7, the J gene TRBJ2-5; perhaps TRBD1 as D (6 bases). Looked up from germline, CDR1 is SSHAT and CDR2 is FNYEAQ (reference sequence). This CDR3 has 13 residues. The CDR3 sequence: CASSSDRQETQYF. CDR3 DNA sequence: TGTGCTAGCAGCTCGGACAGACAAGAGACCCAGTACTTC.

This clone was counted a single time. J is TRBJ1-2 and V is TRBV30; D gene uncertain. The CDR3 runs to 13 residues. Deletions cut 1 base from V and 0 bases from J, with 6 bases between. Germline CDR1 reads GTSNPN; CDR2 reads SVGIG (reference sequence). The CDR3 loop reads CAWSGETNYGYTF. As DNA, the CDR3 is TGTGCCTGGAGTGGGGAAACTAACTATGGCTACACCTTC.

The chain has TRBV15 and TRBJ2-1; D ambiguous. The V end was cut by 9 bases, the J end by 4 bases, with 13 bases between. This CDR3 contains 13 residues. Looked up from germline, CDR1 is LNHNV and CDR2 is YYDKDF (reference sequence). The CDR3 here is CATTKMNYNEQFF. The CDR3 nucleotides read TGTGCCACTACTAAAATGAATTACAATGAGCAGTTCTTC.

The chain combines TRBV30 with TRBJ1-2, with no clear D. The germline CDR1 and CDR2 sequences are GTSNPN and SVGIG (reference sequence). The V end lost 2 bases, the J end lost 4 bases, and 14 bases lay between the germline ends. The length of the CDR3 is 14 residues. The CDR3 bases are TGTGCCTGGAGTCCATCCCTGACCCCCTATGGCTACACCTTC. Translating it yields CAWSPSLTPYGYTF.

J is TRBJ1-1 and V is TRBV18; maybe TRBD1 (6 bases). This CDR3 spans 15 amino acids. With 3 bases removed from V and 3 bases from J, the gap between germline ends came to 14 bases. Germline CDR1 reads KGHSH; CDR2 reads LQKENI. The CDR3, as DNA: TGTGCCAGCTCACCGACAGGCAACCTGTACACTGAAGCTTTCTTT. Its translation is CASSPTGNLYTEAFF.

Only one count was recorded for this clone. This rearrangement joins TRBV10-3 to TRBJ2-4, with 7 nucleotides matching TRBD1. The CDR3 contains 15 residues. V lost 6 bases and J lost 5; bases outside the gene matches: 10. Germline lookup yields CDR1 ENHRY and CDR2 SYGVKD. The CDR3 reads CAISGQGDRENIQYF. The CDR3 DNA reads TGTGCCATCAGCGGGCAGGGGGACCGAGAAAACATTCAGTACTTC.

This clone showed up just a few times. The rearrangement joins TRBV19 to TRBJ1-1, with D hard to call. The CDR3 covers 12 residues. The germline V gene has CDR1 LNHDA and CDR2 SQIVND (reference sequence). V shed 6 bases and J shed 5 bases, with 10 bases lying between them. DNA for the CDR3: TGTGCCAGTAGCCGACCCCCGACTGAAGCTTTCTTT. Translating gives CASSRPPTEAFF.

The count of this clone is one. The V and J genes are TRBV19 and TRBJ1-1, with a possible D match to TRBD1 (5 bases). Trimming took off 7 bases at V and 1 base at J, with 13 bases between the two ends. Germline V CDR1 and CDR2: LNHDA, SQIVND (reference sequence). The CDR3 runs to 14 residues. The CDR3 here is CASKVGGWNTEAFF. In nucleotides, the CDR3 is TGTGCCAGTAAGGTCGGGGGGTGGAACACTGAAGCTTTCTTT.

In DNA, the CDR3 is TGTGCCAGCAGCTCGGGGACAGGGGACGCCGGGGAGCTGTTTTTT. This gives the protein CASSSGTGDAGELFF. The chain uses TRBV5-4 and TRBJ2-2, with 10 nucleotides matching TRBD1. Trimming cost V 3 bases and J 6 bases; bases outside gene matches: 5. The CDR3 is made up of 15 amino acids. Germline V lookup: CDR1 SGHNT, CDR2 YYREEE (reference sequence).

The table lists this clone with a count of one. This chain uses TRBV2 with TRBJ1-1; D call uncertain. The CDR3 is made up of 13 amino acids. The germline CDR1 and CDR2 sequences are SNHLY and FYNNEI. V lost 2 bases to trimming and J lost 3 bases, with 7 bases between them. The CDR3 DNA reads TGTGCCAGCAGTGAACGCGGGGACACTGAAGCTTTCTTT. Its translation is CASSERGDTEAFF. The entire variable domain, with the rest obtained from reference TRBV2 and TRBJ1-1, is as follows: EPEVTQTPSHQVTQMGQEVILRCVPISNHLYFYWYRQILGQKVEFLVSFYNNEISEKSEIFDDQFSVERPDGSNFTLKIRSTKLEDSAMYFCASSERGDTEAFFGQGTRLTVV.